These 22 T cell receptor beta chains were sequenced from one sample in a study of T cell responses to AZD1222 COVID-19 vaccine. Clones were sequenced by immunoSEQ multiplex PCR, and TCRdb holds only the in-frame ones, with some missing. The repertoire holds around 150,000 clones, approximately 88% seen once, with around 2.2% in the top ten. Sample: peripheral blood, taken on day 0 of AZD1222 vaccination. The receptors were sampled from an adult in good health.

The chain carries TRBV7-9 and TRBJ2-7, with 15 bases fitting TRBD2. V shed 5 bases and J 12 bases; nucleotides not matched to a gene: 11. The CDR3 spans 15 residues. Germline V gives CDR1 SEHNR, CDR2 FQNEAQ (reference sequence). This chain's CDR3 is CASSAPAGTSGRWYF. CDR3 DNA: TGTGCCAGCAGCGCCCCTGCCGGGACTAGCGGGAGGTGGTACTTC.

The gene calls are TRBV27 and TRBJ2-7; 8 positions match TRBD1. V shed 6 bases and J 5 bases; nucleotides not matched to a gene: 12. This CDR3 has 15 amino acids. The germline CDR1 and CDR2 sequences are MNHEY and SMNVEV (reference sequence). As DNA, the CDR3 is TGTGCCAGCAGATTCTCGCCAGGGGGCTTTAACGAGCAGTACTTC. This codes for CASRFSPGGFNEQYF.

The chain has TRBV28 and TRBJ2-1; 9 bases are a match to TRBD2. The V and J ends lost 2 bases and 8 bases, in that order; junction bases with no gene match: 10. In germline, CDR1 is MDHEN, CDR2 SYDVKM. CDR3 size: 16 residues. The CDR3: CASSLSFLAGRYEQFF. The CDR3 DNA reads TGTGCCAGCAGTTTAAGTTTCCTAGCGGGACGCTATGAGCAGTTCTTC. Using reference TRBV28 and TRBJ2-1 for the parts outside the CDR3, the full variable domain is DVKVTQSSRYLVKRTGEKVFLECVQDMDHENMFWYRQDPGLGLRLIYFSYDVKMKEKGDIPEGYSVSREKKERFSLILESASTNQTSMYLCASSLSFLAGRYEQFFGPGTRLTVL.

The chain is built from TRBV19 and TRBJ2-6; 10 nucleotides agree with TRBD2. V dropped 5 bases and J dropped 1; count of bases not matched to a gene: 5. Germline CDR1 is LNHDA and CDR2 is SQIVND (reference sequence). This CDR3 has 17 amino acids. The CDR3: CASSSGLAVSGANVLTF. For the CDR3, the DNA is TGTGCCAGTAGTTCCGGACTAGCGGTTTCTGGGGCCAACGTCCTGACTTTC.

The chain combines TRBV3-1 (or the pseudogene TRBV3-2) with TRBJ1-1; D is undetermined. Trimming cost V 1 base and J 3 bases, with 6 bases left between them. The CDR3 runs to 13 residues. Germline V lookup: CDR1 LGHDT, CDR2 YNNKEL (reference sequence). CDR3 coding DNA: TGTGCCAGCAGCCAAGCCCGGGACACTGAAGCTTTCTTT. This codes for CASSQARDTEAFF.

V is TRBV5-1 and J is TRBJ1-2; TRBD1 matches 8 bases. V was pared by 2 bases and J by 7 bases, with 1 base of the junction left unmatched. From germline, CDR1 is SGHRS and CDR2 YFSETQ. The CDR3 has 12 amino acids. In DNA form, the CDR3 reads TGCGCCAGCAGCTTCGACAGGGGTGGCTACACCTTC. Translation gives CASSFDRGGYTF.

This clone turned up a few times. The CDR3 DNA follows: TGTGCCAGCACCCGGGAGGCGGGAGGGGGAACCGGGGAGCTGTTTTTT. It encodes CASTREAGGGTGELFF. V is TRBV2 and J is TRBJ2-2, with 9 nucleotides matching TRBD2. This CDR3 is 16 amino acids long. Germline trimming cut 7 bases from V and 5 bases from J; bases unmatched to any gene: 11. Germline CDR1 is SNHLY and CDR2 is FYNNEI.

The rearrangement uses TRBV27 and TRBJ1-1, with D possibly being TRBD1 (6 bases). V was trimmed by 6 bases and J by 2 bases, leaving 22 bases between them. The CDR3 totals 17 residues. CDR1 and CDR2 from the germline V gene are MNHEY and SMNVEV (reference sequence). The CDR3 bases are TGTGCCAGCAGGCTCACTGCCGGGACATATCTCAACACTGAAGCTTTCTTT. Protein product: CASRLTAGTYLNTEAFF.

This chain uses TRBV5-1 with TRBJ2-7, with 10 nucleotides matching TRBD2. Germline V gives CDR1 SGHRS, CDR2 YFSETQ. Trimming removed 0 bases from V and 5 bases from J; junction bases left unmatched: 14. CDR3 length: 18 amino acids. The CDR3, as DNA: TGCGCCAGCAGCTTGGAGCCTAGCGGGAGAGGCTCATTGAACGAGCAGTACTTC. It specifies CASSLEPSGRGSLNEQYF.

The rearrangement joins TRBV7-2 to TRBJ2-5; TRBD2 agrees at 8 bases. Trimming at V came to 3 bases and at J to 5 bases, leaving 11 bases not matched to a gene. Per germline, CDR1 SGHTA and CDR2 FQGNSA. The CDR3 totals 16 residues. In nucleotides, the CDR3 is TGTGCCAGCAGCTTTTCCGTTACGGGAGGGCCGGAGACCCAGTACTTC. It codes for CASSFSVTGGPETQYF.

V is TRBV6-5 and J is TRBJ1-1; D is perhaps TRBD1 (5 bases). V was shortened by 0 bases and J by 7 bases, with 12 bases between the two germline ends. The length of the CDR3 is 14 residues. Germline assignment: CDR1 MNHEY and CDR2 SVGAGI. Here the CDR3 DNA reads TGTGCCAGCAGTTACTCGAGGGGCGGAAATGAAGCTTTCTTT. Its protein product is CASSYSRGGNEAFF.

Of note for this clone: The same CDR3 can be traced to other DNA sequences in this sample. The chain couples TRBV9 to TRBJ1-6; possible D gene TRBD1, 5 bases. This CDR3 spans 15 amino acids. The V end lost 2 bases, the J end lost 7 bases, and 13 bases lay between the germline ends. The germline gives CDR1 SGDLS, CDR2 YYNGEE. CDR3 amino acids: CASSVATGANSPLHF. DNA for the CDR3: TGTGCCAGCAGCGTTGCAACAGGCGCCAATTCACCCCTCCACTTT.

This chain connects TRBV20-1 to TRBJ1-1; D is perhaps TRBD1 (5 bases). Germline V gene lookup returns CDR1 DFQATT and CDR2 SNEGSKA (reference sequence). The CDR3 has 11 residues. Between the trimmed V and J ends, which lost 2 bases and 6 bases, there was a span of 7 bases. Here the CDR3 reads CSARPGPEAFF. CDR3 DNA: TGCAGTGCTAGACCGGGGCCTGAAGCTTTCTTT.

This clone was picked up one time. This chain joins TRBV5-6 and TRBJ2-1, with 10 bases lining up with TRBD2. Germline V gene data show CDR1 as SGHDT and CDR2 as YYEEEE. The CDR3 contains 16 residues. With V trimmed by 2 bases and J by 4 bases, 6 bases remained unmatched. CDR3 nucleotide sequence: TGTGCCAGCAGCTTCGAACTAGCGGGATATTACAATGAGCAGTTCTTC. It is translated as CASSFELAGYYNEQFF.

The CDR3 reads CASSPQTGPLPFNYGYTF. The CDR3 DNA is TGTGCCAGCTCACCCCAGACAGGCCCCCTACCCTTCAACTATGGCTACACCTTC. The V call is TRBV18, the J call TRBJ1-2; possible D gene TRBD1, 6 bases. V lost 3 bases to trimming and J lost 2 bases, with 22 bases between them. CDR3 length equals 18 residues. Per germline, CDR1 KGHSH and CDR2 LQKENI.

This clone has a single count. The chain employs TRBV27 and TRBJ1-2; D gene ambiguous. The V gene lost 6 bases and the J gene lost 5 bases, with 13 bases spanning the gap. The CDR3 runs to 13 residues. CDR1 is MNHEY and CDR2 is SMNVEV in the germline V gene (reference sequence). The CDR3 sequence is CASSSPWGYGYTF. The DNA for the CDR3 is TGTGCCAGCAGCTCTCCTTGGGGATATGGCTACACCTTC.

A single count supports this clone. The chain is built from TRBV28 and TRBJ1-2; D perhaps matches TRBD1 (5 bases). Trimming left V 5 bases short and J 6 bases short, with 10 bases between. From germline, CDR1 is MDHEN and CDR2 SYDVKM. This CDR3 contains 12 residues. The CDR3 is CASSGANDGYTF. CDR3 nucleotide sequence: TGTGCCAGCAGTGGGGCCAATGATGGCTACACCTTC.

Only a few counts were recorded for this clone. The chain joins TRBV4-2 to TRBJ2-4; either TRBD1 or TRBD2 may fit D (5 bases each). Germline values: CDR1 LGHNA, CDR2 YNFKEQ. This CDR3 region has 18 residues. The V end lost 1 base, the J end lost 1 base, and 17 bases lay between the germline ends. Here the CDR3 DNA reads TGTGCCAGCAGCCAAGGGGATGACGGGGCGTTCGCCAAAAACATTCAGTACTTC. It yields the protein CASSQGDDGAFAKNIQYF.

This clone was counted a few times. The CDR3, as DNA: TGTGCCAGCAGTGAAAGGACTGAGAACACCGGGGAGCTGTTTTTT. Translated: CASSERTENTGELFF. The J gene is TRBJ2-2, the V gene TRBV6-1, with D tentatively TRBD2 (5 bases). Germline CDR1 and CDR2: MNHNS and SASEGT. Trimming shortened V by 2 bases and J by 1 base, and 8 bases separated the two germline ends. This CDR3 is built from 15 residues.

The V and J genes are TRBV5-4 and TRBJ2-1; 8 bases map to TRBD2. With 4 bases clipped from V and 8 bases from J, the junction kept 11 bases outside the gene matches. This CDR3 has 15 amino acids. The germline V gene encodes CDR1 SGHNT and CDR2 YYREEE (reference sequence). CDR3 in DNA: TGTGCCAGCAGCCTGGAGGGACTAGTAACCGATGAGCAGTTCTTC. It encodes CASSLEGLVTDEQFF.

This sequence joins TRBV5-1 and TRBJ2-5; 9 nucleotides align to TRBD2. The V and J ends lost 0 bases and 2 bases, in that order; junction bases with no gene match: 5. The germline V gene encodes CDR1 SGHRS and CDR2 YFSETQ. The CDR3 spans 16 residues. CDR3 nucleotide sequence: TGCGCCAGCAGCTTGGCCGCTAGCGGGATTCAAGAGACCCAGTACTTC. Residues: CASSLAASGIQETQYF.

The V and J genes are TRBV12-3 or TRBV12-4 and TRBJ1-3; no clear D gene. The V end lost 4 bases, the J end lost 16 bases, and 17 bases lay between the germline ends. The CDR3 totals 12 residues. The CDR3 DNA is TGTGCCAGCAGTTCGCGAGGTTACCAAGTTTATTTT. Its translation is CASSSRGYQVYF.